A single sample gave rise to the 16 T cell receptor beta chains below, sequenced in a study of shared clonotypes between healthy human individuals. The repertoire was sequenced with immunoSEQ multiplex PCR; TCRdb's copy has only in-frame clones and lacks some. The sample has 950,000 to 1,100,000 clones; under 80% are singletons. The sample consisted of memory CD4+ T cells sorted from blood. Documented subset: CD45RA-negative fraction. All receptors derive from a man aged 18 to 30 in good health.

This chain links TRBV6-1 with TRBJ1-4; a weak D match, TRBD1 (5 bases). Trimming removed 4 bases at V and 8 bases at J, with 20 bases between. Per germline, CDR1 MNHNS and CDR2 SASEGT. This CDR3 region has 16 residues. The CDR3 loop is CASSAGHEGAGEKLFF. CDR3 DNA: TGTGCCAGCAGTGCCGGTCACGAAGGGGCGGGGGAAAAACTGTTTTTT.

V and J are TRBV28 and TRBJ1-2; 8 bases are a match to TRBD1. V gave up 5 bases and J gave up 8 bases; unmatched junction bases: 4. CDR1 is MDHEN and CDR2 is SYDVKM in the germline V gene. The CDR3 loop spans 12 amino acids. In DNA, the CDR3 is TGTGCCAGCAGTGACAGGGGCTCGGGCTACACCTTC. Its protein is CASSDRGSGYTF.

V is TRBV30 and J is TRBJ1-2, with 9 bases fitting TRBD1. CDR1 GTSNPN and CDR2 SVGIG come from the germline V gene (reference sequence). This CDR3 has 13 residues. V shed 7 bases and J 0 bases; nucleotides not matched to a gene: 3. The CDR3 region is CALQGATNYGYTF. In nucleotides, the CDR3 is TGTGCCTTACAGGGGGCGACTAACTATGGCTACACCTTC.

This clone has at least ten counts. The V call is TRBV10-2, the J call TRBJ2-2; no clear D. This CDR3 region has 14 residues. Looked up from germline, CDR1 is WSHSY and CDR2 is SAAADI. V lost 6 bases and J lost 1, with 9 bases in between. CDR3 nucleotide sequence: TGCGCCAGCAGCCTGGACGGGAACACCGGGGAGCTGTTTTTT. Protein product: CASSLDGNTGELFF.

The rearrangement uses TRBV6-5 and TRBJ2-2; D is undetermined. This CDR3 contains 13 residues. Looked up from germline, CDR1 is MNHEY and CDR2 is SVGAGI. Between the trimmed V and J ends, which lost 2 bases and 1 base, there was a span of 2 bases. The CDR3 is CASSYLNTGELFF. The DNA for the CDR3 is TGTGCCAGCAGTTACCTGAACACCGGGGAGCTGTTTTTT.

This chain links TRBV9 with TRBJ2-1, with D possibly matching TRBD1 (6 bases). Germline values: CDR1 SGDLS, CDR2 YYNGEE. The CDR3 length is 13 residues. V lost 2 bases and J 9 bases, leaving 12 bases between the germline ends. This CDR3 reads CASSVDRFGEQFF. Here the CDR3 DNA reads TGTGCCAGCAGCGTTGACAGGTTCGGTGAGCAGTTCTTC.

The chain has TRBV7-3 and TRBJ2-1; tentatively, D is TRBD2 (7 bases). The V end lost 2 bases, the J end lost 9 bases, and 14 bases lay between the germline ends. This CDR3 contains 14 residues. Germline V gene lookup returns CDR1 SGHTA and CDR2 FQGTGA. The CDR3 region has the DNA TGTGCCAGCAGCTTATTTGGGGGGGCCGGTGAGCAGTTCTTC. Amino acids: CASSLFGGAGEQFF.

CDR3 sequence reads: CASRPTGVTGELFF. Here the CDR3 DNA reads TGTGCCAGCAGGCCAACAGGGGTCACCGGGGAGCTGTTTTTT. The chain carries TRBV6-5 and TRBJ2-2, with 7 bases that match TRBD1. There are 14 residues in the CDR3. CDR1 MNHEY and CDR2 SVGAGI come from the germline V gene. The V segment lost 6 bases and the J segment 4 bases; nucleotides outside the gene matches: 5.

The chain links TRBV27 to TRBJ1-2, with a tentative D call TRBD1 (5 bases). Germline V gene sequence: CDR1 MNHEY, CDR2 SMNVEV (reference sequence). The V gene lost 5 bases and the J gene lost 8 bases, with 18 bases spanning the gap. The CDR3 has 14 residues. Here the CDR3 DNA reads TGTGCCAGCAGTCCTGGGGTGGTCGGGGGGGGCTACACCTTC. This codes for CASSPGVVGGGYTF.

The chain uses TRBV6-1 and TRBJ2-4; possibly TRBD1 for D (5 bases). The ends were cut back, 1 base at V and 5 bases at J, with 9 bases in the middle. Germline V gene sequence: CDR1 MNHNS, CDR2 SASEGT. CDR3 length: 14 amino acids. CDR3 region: CASSEGLRENIQYF. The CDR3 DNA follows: TGTGCCAGCAGTGAAGGTCTCAGGGAAAACATTCAGTACTTC.

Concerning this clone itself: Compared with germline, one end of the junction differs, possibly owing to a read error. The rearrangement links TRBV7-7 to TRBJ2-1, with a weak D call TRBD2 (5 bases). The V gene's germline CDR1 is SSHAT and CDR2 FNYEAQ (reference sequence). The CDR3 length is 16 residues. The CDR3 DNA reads TGTGCTAGCAGCTTAAATGCGGGTGACTCCTACAATGAGCAGTTCTTC. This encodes CASSLNAGDSYNEQFF.

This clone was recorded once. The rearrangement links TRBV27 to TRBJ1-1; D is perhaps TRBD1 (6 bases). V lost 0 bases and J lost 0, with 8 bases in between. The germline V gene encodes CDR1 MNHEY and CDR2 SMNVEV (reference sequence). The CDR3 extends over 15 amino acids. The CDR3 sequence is CASSLSSGVNTEAFF. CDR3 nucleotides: TGTGCCAGCAGTTTATCATCAGGGGTGAACACTGAAGCTTTCTTT.

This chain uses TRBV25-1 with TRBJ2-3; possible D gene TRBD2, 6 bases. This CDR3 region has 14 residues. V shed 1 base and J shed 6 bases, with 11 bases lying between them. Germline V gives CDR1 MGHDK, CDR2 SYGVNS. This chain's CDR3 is CASSESRTKDTQYF. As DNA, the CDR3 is TGTGCCAGCAGTGAATCGCGGACTAAGGATACGCAGTATTTT.

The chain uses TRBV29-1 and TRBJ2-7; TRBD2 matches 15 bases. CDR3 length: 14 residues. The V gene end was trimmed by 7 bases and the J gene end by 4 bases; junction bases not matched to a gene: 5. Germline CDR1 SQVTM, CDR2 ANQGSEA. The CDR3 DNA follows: TGCAGCGCCGGGACTAGCGGGAGGAGTTACGAGCAGTACTTC. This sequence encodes CSAGTSGRSYEQYF.

This CDR3 reads CASSYSQTGDEKLFF. CDR3 bases: TGTGCCAGCAGTTACTCCCAGACAGGGGATGAAAAACTGTTTTTT. The V call is TRBV6-5, the J call TRBJ1-4; 8 bases align to TRBD1. Per the germline V gene, CDR1 is MNHEY and CDR2 is SVGAGI. The CDR3 is 15 residues long. Germline trimming cut 0 bases from V and 6 bases from J; bases unmatched to any gene: 3.

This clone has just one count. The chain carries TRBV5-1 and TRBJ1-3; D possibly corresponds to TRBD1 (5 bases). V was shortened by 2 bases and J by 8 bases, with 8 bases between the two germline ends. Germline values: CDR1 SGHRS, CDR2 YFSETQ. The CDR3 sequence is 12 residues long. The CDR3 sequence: CASSFPGDTIYF. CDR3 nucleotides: TGCGCCAGCAGCTTCCCGGGGGACACCATATATTTT.